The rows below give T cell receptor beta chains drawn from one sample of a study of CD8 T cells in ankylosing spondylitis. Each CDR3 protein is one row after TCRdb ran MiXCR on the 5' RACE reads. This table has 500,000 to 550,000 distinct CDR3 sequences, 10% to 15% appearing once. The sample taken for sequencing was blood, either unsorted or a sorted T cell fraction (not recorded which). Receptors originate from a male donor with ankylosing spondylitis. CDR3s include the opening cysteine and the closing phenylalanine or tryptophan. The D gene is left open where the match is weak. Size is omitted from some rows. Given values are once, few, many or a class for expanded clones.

CDR3aa: CSADLGGPGTEAFF; CDR3nt: TGCAGTGCTGACCTAGGGGGGCCCGGCACTGAAGCTTTCTTT; len: 14; abundance: few; d_gene: NA; v_gene: TRBV20-1; j_gene: TRBJ1-1
CDR3aa: CSVEGFGGTDTQYF; CDR3nt: TGCAGCGTTGAGGGTTTCGGAGGCACAGATACGCAGTATTTT; len: 14; abundance: NA; d_gene: NA; v_gene: TRBV29-1; j_gene: TRBJ2-3
CDR3aa: CATSRDRGLPPYEQYF; CDR3nt: TGTGCCACCAGCAGAGATAGGGGGCTACCCCCCTACGAGCAGTACTTC; len: 16; abundance: NA; d_gene: TRBD1; v_gene: TRBV15; j_gene: TRBJ2-7
CDR3aa: CASSGGLANGEQFF; CDR3nt: TGCGCCAGCAGCGGCGGACTAGCGAACGGTGAGCAGTTCTTC; len: 14; abundance: NA; d_gene: TRBD2; v_gene: TRBV5-1; j_gene: TRBJ2-1
CDR3aa: CASSRGGDYEQYF; CDR3nt: TGTGCCAGCAGCCGCGGAGGGGACTACGAGCAGTACTTC; len: 13; abundance: few; d_gene: NA; v_gene: TRBV7-7; j_gene: TRBJ2-7
CDR3aa: CSAKGQGSTDTQYF; CDR3nt: TGCAGTGCAAAGGGACAGGGAAGCACAGATACGCAGTATTTT; len: 14; abundance: few; d_gene: TRBD1; v_gene: TRBV20-1; j_gene: TRBJ2-3
CDR3aa: CASSLDVTGIDSPLHF; CDR3nt: TGTGCCAGCAGCTTGGACGTTACAGGGATCGATTCACCCCTCCACTTT; len: 16; abundance: few; d_gene: NA; v_gene: TRBV5-4; j_gene: TRBJ1-6
CDR3aa: CASSQSGTKNIQYF; CDR3nt: TGTGCCAGCAGTCAGAGCGGGACCAAAAACATTCAGTACTTC; len: 14; abundance: NA; d_gene: TRBD2; v_gene: TRBV12-3/TRBV12-4; j_gene: TRBJ2-4
CDR3aa: CATSRDLAGENIQYF; CDR3nt: TGTGCCACCAGCAGAGATCTCGCGGGAGAAAACATTCAGTACTTC; len: 15; abundance: NA; d_gene: TRBD2; v_gene: TRBV15; j_gene: TRBJ2-4
CDR3aa: CASSLYGNVEQFF; CDR3nt: TGCGCCAGCAGCTTGTACGGGAACGTTGAGCAGTTCTTC; len: 13; abundance: NA; d_gene: NA; v_gene: TRBV5-1; j_gene: TRBJ2-1
CDR3aa: CATSDPGTSGRTDTQYF; CDR3nt: TGTGCCACCAGTGATCCTGGGACTAGCGGCCGCACAGATACGCAGTATTTT; len: 17; abundance: many; d_gene: TRBD2; v_gene: TRBV24-1; j_gene: TRBJ2-3
CDR3aa: CSASRGTVNTEAFF; CDR3nt: TGCAGTGCTAGTAGGGGGACAGTGAACACTGAAGCTTTCTTT; len: 14; abundance: few; d_gene: TRBD1; v_gene: TRBV20-1; j_gene: TRBJ1-1
CDR3aa: CASSQARVTEAFF; CDR3nt: TGTGCCAGCAGCCAGGCCAGGGTCACTGAAGCTTTCTTT; len: 13; abundance: NA; d_gene: NA; v_gene: TRBV3-1; j_gene: TRBJ1-1
CDR3aa: CASSLGPAAGTDTQYF; CDR3nt: TGTGCCAGCAGCTTGGGTCCCGCGGCCGGCACAGATACGCAGTATTTT; len: 16; abundance: NA; d_gene: NA; v_gene: TRBV7-2; j_gene: TRBJ2-3
CDR3aa: CASSDGQGTNYGYTF; CDR3nt: TGCGCCAGCAGCGACGGACAGGGTACTAACTATGGCTACACCTTC; len: 15; abundance: few; d_gene: TRBD1; v_gene: TRBV5-1; j_gene: TRBJ1-2
CDR3aa: CASSLFGQGYEQYF; CDR3nt: TGTGCCAGCAGCCTGTTCGGACAGGGGTACGAGCAGTACTTC; len: 14; abundance: NA; d_gene: TRBD1; v_gene: TRBV3-1; j_gene: TRBJ2-7
CDR3aa: CSARPGYTDTQYF; CDR3nt: TGCAGTGCTAGACCGGGATACACAGATACGCAGTATTTT; len: 13; abundance: NA; d_gene: NA; v_gene: TRBV20-1; j_gene: TRBJ2-3
CDR3aa: CSARHRGRESTEAFF; CDR3nt: TGCAGTGCTCGCCACAGGGGGCGGGAGTCCACTGAAGCTTTCTTT; len: 15; abundance: few; d_gene: TRBD1; v_gene: TRBV20-1; j_gene: TRBJ1-1
CDR3aa: CSARQGSSTDTQYF; CDR3nt: TGCAGCGCACGACAGGGGAGTAGCACAGATACGCAGTATTTT; len: 14; abundance: once; d_gene: TRBD1; v_gene: TRBV29-1; j_gene: TRBJ2-3
CDR3aa: CASSLVTGFFGELFF; CDR3nt: TGCGCCAGCAGCCTCGTGACAGGGTTTTTCGGGGAGCTGTTTTTT; len: 15; abundance: many; d_gene: TRBD1; v_gene: TRBV5-1; j_gene: TRBJ2-2
CDR3aa: CASNQGGPYNEQFF; CDR3nt: TGCGCCAGCAATCAGGGAGGGCCCTACAATGAGCAGTTCTTC; len: 14; abundance: NA; d_gene: TRBD2; v_gene: TRBV5-1; j_gene: TRBJ2-1
CDR3aa: CASSLQTLTGFVGELFF; CDR3nt: TGCGCCAGCAGCTTGCAGACGCTGACAGGGTTCGTCGGGGAGCTGTTTTTT; len: 17; abundance: NA; d_gene: TRBD1; v_gene: TRBV5-1; j_gene: TRBJ2-2
CDR3aa: CAISERGRENSPLHF; CDR3nt: TGTGCCATCAGTGAACGGGGACGGGAAAATTCACCCCTCCACTTT; len: 15; abundance: many; d_gene: NA; v_gene: TRBV10-3; j_gene: TRBJ1-6
CDR3aa: CASSLYGTGAWDTQYF; CDR3nt: TGTGCCAGCAGTTTATACGGGACAGGGGCATGGGATACGCAGTATTTT; len: 16; abundance: NA; d_gene: TRBD1; v_gene: TRBV12-3/TRBV12-4; j_gene: TRBJ2-3
CDR3aa: CSVYLGREETQYF; CDR3nt: TGCAGCGTCTATCTAGGACGCGAAGAGACCCAGTACTTC; len: 13; abundance: NA; d_gene: NA; v_gene: TRBV29-1; j_gene: TRBJ2-5
CDR3aa: CSVVGLSSGNTIYF; CDR3nt: TGCAGCGTTGTCGGCCTGAGCTCTGGAAACACCATATATTTT; len: 14; abundance: many; d_gene: NA; v_gene: TRBV29-1; j_gene: TRBJ1-3
CDR3aa: CASSLNGQGFEAFF; CDR3nt: TGCGCCAGCAGCTTGAATGGACAGGGCTTTGAAGCTTTCTTT; len: 14; abundance: NA; d_gene: TRBD1; v_gene: TRBV5-1; j_gene: TRBJ1-1
CDR3aa: CASSKDRAADTQYF; CDR3nt: TGCGCCAGCAGCAAGGACAGGGCGGCAGATACGCAGTATTTT; len: 14; abundance: many; d_gene: TRBD1; v_gene: TRBV5-1; j_gene: TRBJ2-3
CDR3aa: CASSTLFTGGEGGELFF; CDR3nt: TGTGCCAGCAGTACTCTCTTTACAGGGGGAGAGGGCGGGGAGCTGTTTTTT; len: 17; abundance: few; d_gene: TRBD1; v_gene: TRBV12-3/TRBV12-4; j_gene: TRBJ2-2
CDR3aa: CASSPYETGVDEKLFF; CDR3nt: TGTGCCAGCTCACCGTACGAAACAGGGGTTGATGAAAAACTGTTTTTT; len: 16; abundance: NA; d_gene: TRBD1; v_gene: TRBV18; j_gene: TRBJ1-4
CDR3aa: CSARGSSRGHTEAFF; CDR3nt: TGCAGTGCTAGAGGCTCCAGTCGGGGCCACACTGAAGCTTTCTTT; len: 15; abundance: few; d_gene: NA; v_gene: TRBV20-1; j_gene: TRBJ1-1
CDR3aa: CASSLARLAVANTGELFF; CDR3nt: TGCGCCAGCAGCTTGGCGCGACTAGCGGTCGCGAACACCGGGGAGCTGTTTTTT; len: 18; abundance: few; d_gene: TRBD2; v_gene: TRBV5-1; j_gene: TRBJ2-2
CDR3aa: CSVASGSRETQYF; CDR3nt: TGCAGCGTTGCTAGCGGGAGTAGGGAGACCCAGTACTTC; len: 13; abundance: many; d_gene: TRBD2; v_gene: TRBV29-1; j_gene: TRBJ2-5
CDR3aa: CASSISGTVANTGELFF; CDR3nt: TGTGCCAGTAGTATTTCGGGGACGGTCGCGAACACCGGGGAGCTGTTTTTT; len: 17; abundance: few; d_gene: NA; v_gene: TRBV19; j_gene: TRBJ2-2
CDR3aa: CSVGRARNTGELFF; CDR3nt: TGCAGCGTTGGCCGGGCGCGGAACACCGGGGAGCTGTTTTTT; len: 14; abundance: few; d_gene: NA; v_gene: TRBV29-1; j_gene: TRBJ2-2
CDR3aa: CASSLVRPSDDEQFF; CDR3nt: TGTGCCAGCAGCTTAGTGCGGCCTAGCGATGATGAGCAGTTCTTC; len: 15; abundance: few; d_gene: NA; v_gene: TRBV11-2; j_gene: TRBJ2-1
CDR3aa: CAIRDSGTDYNEQFF; CDR3nt: TGTGCCATCAGGGACAGCGGGACCGATTACAATGAGCAGTTCTTC; len: 15; abundance: NA; d_gene: NA; v_gene: TRBV10-3; j_gene: TRBJ2-1
CDR3aa: CASSALGDTQYF; CDR3nt: TGTGCCAGCAGTGCCCTAGGGGATACGCAGTATTTT; len: 12; abundance: NA; d_gene: NA; v_gene: TRBV7-9; j_gene: TRBJ2-3
CDR3aa: CASSDRVQVVTFF; CDR3nt: TGTGCCAGCAGTGATCGAGTACAGGTGGTGACTTTCTTT; len: 13; abundance: NA; d_gene: NA; v_gene: TRBV6-5; j_gene: TRBJ1-1
CDR3aa: CSAAGTGAGGYTF; CDR3nt: TGCAGTGCTGCCGGGACAGGGGCGGGTGGCTACACCTTC; len: 13; abundance: few; d_gene: TRBD1; v_gene: TRBV20-1; j_gene: TRBJ1-2
CDR3aa: CASSYSGRDPLHF; CDR3nt: TGTGCCAGCAGTTACTCGGGGAGGGACCCCCTCCACTTT; len: 13; abundance: NA; d_gene: NA; v_gene: TRBV6-5; j_gene: TRBJ1-6
CDR3aa: CASSLHRGQDTQYF; CDR3nt: TGTGCCAGCAGTTTACATAGAGGGCAAGATACGCAGTATTTT; len: 14; abundance: NA; d_gene: NA; v_gene: TRBV12-3/TRBV12-4; j_gene: TRBJ2-3
CDR3aa: CASSLLTRSNTGELFF; CDR3nt: TGCGCCAGCAGCCTTCTGACTAGGTCGAACACCGGGGAGCTGTTTTTT; len: 16; abundance: NA; d_gene: NA; v_gene: TRBV5-1; j_gene: TRBJ2-2
CDR3aa: CASSPVKLLRAYNEQFF; CDR3nt: TGCGCCAGCAGCCCGGTTAAGCTTTTAAGGGCCTACAATGAGCAGTTCTTC; len: 17; abundance: many; d_gene: NA; v_gene: TRBV4-1; j_gene: TRBJ2-1
CDR3aa: CASSPPKALQTTDTQYF; CDR3nt: TGCGCCAGCAGCCCTCCAAAGGCTCTACAGACCACAGATACGCAGTATTTT; len: 17; abundance: many; d_gene: NA; v_gene: TRBV4-1; j_gene: TRBJ2-3
CDR3aa: CASREDPRNTGELFF; CDR3nt: TGTGCCAGCAGAGAGGACCCCCGGAACACCGGGGAGCTGTTTTTT; len: 15; abundance: many; d_gene: NA; v_gene: TRBV7-8; j_gene: TRBJ2-2
CDR3aa: CASSPPWGTEAFF; CDR3nt: TGTGCCAGCTCCCCTCCATGGGGCACTGAAGCTTTCTTT; len: 13; abundance: NA; d_gene: NA; v_gene: TRBV25-1; j_gene: TRBJ1-1
CDR3aa: CASSPDRLLGYTF; CDR3nt: TGTGCCAGCAGCCCGGACAGGCTCCTTGGCTACACCTTC; len: 13; abundance: NA; d_gene: TRBD1; v_gene: TRBV4-2; j_gene: TRBJ1-2
CDR3aa: CASSQGWTEQLQPQHF; CDR3nt: TGTGCCAGCAGCCAGGGGTGGACAGAGCAATTACAGCCCCAGCATTTT; len: 16; abundance: many; d_gene: NA; v_gene: TRBV3-1; j_gene: TRBJ1-5
CDR3aa: CASSSTFGSTEAFF; CDR3nt: TGTGCCAGCAGTTCCACGTTCGGTAGCACTGAAGCTTTCTTT; len: 14; abundance: NA; d_gene: NA; v_gene: TRBV27; j_gene: TRBJ1-1
CDR3aa: CASSQIPPGQGVNYGYTF; CDR3nt: TGTGCCAGTAGTCAAATACCCCCGGGACAGGGTGTGAACTATGGCTACACCTTC; len: 18; abundance: NA; d_gene: TRBD1; v_gene: TRBV19; j_gene: TRBJ1-2
CDR3aa: CASSGQGSDTEAFF; CDR3nt: TGTGCCAGCAGTGGACAGGGTAGCGACACTGAAGCTTTCTTT; len: 14; abundance: many; d_gene: TRBD1; v_gene: TRBV6-1; j_gene: TRBJ1-1
CDR3aa: CASTPRAGAQYF; CDR3nt: TGTGCCAGCACCCCTCGAGCCGGGGCCCAGTACTTC; len: 12; abundance: NA; d_gene: NA; v_gene: TRBV28; j_gene: TRBJ2-5
CDR3aa: CASSVGPGSTGELFF; CDR3nt: TGCGCCAGCAGTGTGGGGCCGGGAAGCACCGGGGAGCTGTTTTTT; len: 15; abundance: few; d_gene: NA; v_gene: TRBV10-2; j_gene: TRBJ2-2
CDR3aa: CASSRFSGRGSYNEQFF; CDR3nt: TGTGCCAGCAGCCGATTTAGCGGGAGGGGCTCCTACAATGAGCAGTTCTTC; len: 17; abundance: NA; d_gene: TRBD2; v_gene: TRBV6-1; j_gene: TRBJ2-1